Presented here are 2 T cell receptor beta chains from one specimen sequenced in a study of blood T cell repertoires in COVID-19. Data came from immunoSEQ multiplex PCR; TCRdb stores just in-frame clones and leaves some out. The repertoire holds approximately 400,000 clones, with around 87% as singletons. Sequencing was performed on PBMCs or T cells enriched from blood (not recorded which). The receptor set was obtained from a man aged 30 to 39 who had recovered from COVID-19.

This chain connects TRBV9 to TRBJ2-1; D might be TRBD1 (5 bases). With 4 bases removed from V and 8 bases from J, the gap between germline ends came to 10 bases. The length of the CDR3 is 12 residues. Germline V CDR1 and CDR2: SGDLS, YYNGEE. CDR3 sequence reads: CASSLWGHEQFF. CDR3 DNA: TGTGCCAGCAGCCTTTGGGGCCATGAGCAGTTCTTC.

For this clone: Other DNA sequences in the same sample also yield this CDR3. J is TRBJ1-1 and V is TRBV3-1 (or the pseudogene TRBV3-2); D unclear. This CDR3 is built from 13 residues. Germline loops: CDR1 LGHDT, CDR2 YNNKEL (reference sequence). Trimming removed 1 base at V and 1 base at J, with 4 bases between. CDR3 sequence reads: CASSQVKNTEAFF. In DNA form, the CDR3 reads TGTGCCAGCAGCCAAGTAAAGAACACTGAAGCTTTCTTT.